These 29 T cell receptor beta chains were all obtained from the same sample, sequenced in a study of CD8+ T cells in alopecia areata. cDNA reverse transcribed from extracted RNA served as the sequencing template. TCRdb's copy holds only in-frame clones and misses some; the assay was immunoSEQ multiplex PCR. The sample carries about 110,000 clones, under 60% recorded once. The sample was NKG2D-low CD8+ T cells sorted from blood. Receptors originate from a human donor with alopecia areata.

The chain employs TRBV15 and TRBJ1-5; D gene unclear. This CDR3 has 15 residues. The germline gives CDR1 LNHNV, CDR2 YYDKDF (reference sequence). Trimming stripped 0 bases from V and 5 bases from J, with 11 bases between. CDR3 in amino acids: CATSREGRVHQPQHF. The CDR3, as DNA: TGTGCCACCAGCAGAGAGGGAAGGGTGCATCAGCCCCAGCATTTT.

This clone was seen only once. The chain uses TRBV30 and TRBJ2-5; no clear D. The end of the DNA aligns better with TRBJ2-7, so the J call may be wrong. Germline CDR1 GTSNPN, CDR2 SVGIG (reference sequence). This CDR3 has 14 amino acids. CDR3 amino acids: CAWSVQGRDYEQYF. The CDR3 region has the DNA TGTGCCTGGAGTGTACAAGGAAGGGACTACGAGCAGTACTTC.

The CDR3 loop is CSVDADAGELFF. The CDR3 nucleotides are TGCAGCGTTGACGCGGACGCCGGGGAGCTGTTTTTT. V usage is TRBV29-1 and J usage is TRBJ2-2; no clear D. Trimming left V 3 bases short and J 6 bases short, with 8 bases between. This CDR3 is built from 12 residues. The germline V gene encodes CDR1 SQVTM and CDR2 ANQGSEA.

The CDR3 region is CASSLNSASSSGANVLTF. The CDR3 nucleotides read TGTGCCAGCTCCCTAAATTCGGCTTCGAGCTCTGGGGCCAACGTCCTGACTTTC. This chain uses TRBV18 with TRBJ2-6; D call uncertain. Germline values: CDR1 KGHSH, CDR2 LQKENI. V was shortened by 6 bases and J by 0 bases, with 18 bases between the two germline ends. This CDR3 has 18 amino acids.

V and J are TRBV9 and TRBJ2-5; D is undetermined. The CDR3 consists of 14 residues. The V gene's germline CDR1 is SGDLS and CDR2 YYNGEE. Trimming pared 2 bases from V and 1 base from J, leaving 9 bases between. The DNA of the CDR3 is TGTGCCAGCAGCGTTGGAGCCCCCCAAGAGACCCAGTACTTC. Translation gives CASSVGAPQETQYF.

The V and J genes are TRBV7-9 and TRBJ2-1; 7 nucleotides align to TRBD2. The CDR3 loop spans 15 amino acids. V was pared by 4 bases and J by 5 bases, with 8 bases of the junction left unmatched. Germline CDR1 and CDR2: SEHNR and FQNEAQ (reference sequence). CDR3 sequence (DNA): TGTGCCAGCAGCTCTTCTAGCGGAGAGGACAATGAGCAGTTCTTC. Translated, it gives CASSSSSGEDNEQFF.

This clone was seen only a few times. The V call is TRBV7-3, the J call TRBJ2-1; D tentatively fits TRBD1 or TRBD2 (5 bases each). The V and J ends lost 4 bases and 5 bases respectively, with 9 bases between them. Germline CDR1 and CDR2: SGHTA and FQGTGA. The CDR3 contains 13 residues. In DNA form, the CDR3 reads TGTGCCAGCAGCTGGGGGTCTCACAATGAGCAGTTCTTC. Encoded protein: CASSWGSHNEQFF.

This clone was observed a handful of times. The same CDR3 can be traced to other DNA sequences in this sample. This chain joins TRBV7-9 and TRBJ2-1; D unclear. Germline CDR1 SEHNR, CDR2 FQNEAQ (reference sequence). The CDR3 consists of 14 residues. The V end lost 0 bases, the J end lost 4 bases, and 7 bases lay between the germline ends. CDR3 amino acids: CASSLAGSYNEQFF. CDR3 coding DNA: TGTGCCAGCAGCTTAGCGGGATCGTACAATGAGCAGTTCTTC.

This clone was seen a few times. J is TRBJ1-2 and V is TRBV7-2; D uncertain. The germline gives CDR1 SGHTA, CDR2 FQGNSA. V lost 5 bases and J lost 1, with 11 bases in between. This CDR3 is 14 amino acids long. The CDR3 here is CASSTLQFNYGYTF. The CDR3 DNA sequence: TGTGCCAGCAGCACCTTACAGTTTAACTATGGCTACACCTTC.

This clone turned up a few times. This sequence joins TRBV6-6 and TRBJ2-5; maybe TRBD2 (5 bases). The CDR3 has 15 residues. V dropped 0 bases and J dropped 5 bases, with 13 bases sitting between them. Germline loops: CDR1 MNHNY, CDR2 SVGAGI (reference sequence). The CDR3 is CASSYSIPGTETQYF. For the CDR3, the DNA is TGTGCCAGCAGTTACTCGATTCCGGGAACGGAGACCCAGTACTTC.

The chain joins TRBV15 to TRBJ2-1; 7 nucleotides align to TRBD2. This CDR3 region has 14 residues. V was pared by 5 bases and J by 10 bases, with 11 bases of the junction left unmatched. CDR1 and CDR2 (germline): LNHNV, YYDKDF (reference sequence). This CDR3 is CATSGGGSGREQFF. CDR3 sequence (DNA): TGTGCCACCAGCGGGGGGGGTTCGGGCCGAGAGCAGTTCTTC.

This chain joins TRBV30 and TRBJ1-1, with a weak D call TRBD1 (5 bases). Germline lookup yields CDR1 GTSNPN and CDR2 SVGIG (reference sequence). The ends were cut back, 1 base at V and 10 bases at J, with 16 bases in the middle. There are 13 residues in the CDR3. The CDR3: CAWSETALGGAFF. The CDR3, as DNA: TGTGCCTGGAGTGAGACAGCTCTCGGGGGAGCTTTCTTT.

This clone was seen more than once but under ten times. V and J are TRBV4-2 and TRBJ2-6; D may be TRBD2 (5 bases). Trimming removed 0 bases from V and 1 base from J, with 13 bases in between. Germline V gene sequence: CDR1 LGHNA, CDR2 YNFKEQ. The CDR3 has 18 residues. This chain's CDR3 is CASSQEPSEVSGANVLTF. CDR3 nucleotides: TGTGCCAGCAGCCAAGAACCATCGGAGGTTTCTGGGGCCAACGTCCTGACTTTC.

The chain uses TRBV7-2 and TRBJ2-1; D is undetermined. Per germline, CDR1 SGHTA and CDR2 FQGNSA. This CDR3 is 12 amino acids long. V was pared by 3 bases and J by 3 bases, with 3 bases between. The CDR3: CASSFGYNEQFF. The CDR3 DNA reads TGTGCCAGCAGCTTTGGCTACAATGAGCAGTTCTTC.

The chain combines TRBV4-2 with TRBJ2-7; unclear D gene. V gave up 1 base and J gave up 2 bases, with 9 bases separating them. CDR1 LGHNA and CDR2 YNFKEQ come from the germline V gene. CDR3 length: 14 amino acids. The chain's CDR3 is CASSQVPGPYEQYF. The CDR3 DNA sequence: TGTGCCAGCAGCCAAGTTCCGGGTCCCTACGAGCAGTACTTC.

Written as DNA, the CDR3 is TGTGCCACCAGCAGAGATGGGACTTTGACCTACGAGCAGTACTTC. Encoded protein: CATSRDGTLTYEQYF. The genes are TRBV15 and TRBJ2-7; possibly TRBD2 for D (6 bases). The length of the CDR3 is 15 residues. Germline V gene lookup returns CDR1 LNHNV and CDR2 YYDKDF (reference sequence). The ends were cut back, 0 bases at V and 2 bases at J, with 11 bases in the middle.

The sample holds a few counts of this clone. The CDR3 here is CASSFVAAGHANYEQFF. The CDR3 nucleotides read TGTGCCAGCAGTTTCGTAGCAGCGGGACATGCTAACTATGAGCAGTTCTTC. This chain links TRBV2 with TRBJ2-1, with a weak D call TRBD2 (7 bases). V was clipped by 5 bases and J by 8 bases, with 25 bases between them. From germline, CDR1 is SNHLY and CDR2 FYNNEI. The CDR3 has 17 amino acids.

This clone was observed a handful of times. The gene calls are TRBV7-9 and TRBJ2-1; D perhaps matches TRBD2 (6 bases). Trimming took 1 base from V and 4 from J, leaving 11 bases between them. The CDR3 is made up of 15 amino acids. Germline V CDR1 and CDR2: SEHNR, FQNEAQ (reference sequence). The CDR3 DNA reads TGTGCCAGCAGCTTAGGGGCCGGGAGATACAATGAGCAGTTCTTC. It encodes CASSLGAGRYNEQFF.

The J gene is TRBJ1-1, the V gene TRBV9; D call uncertain. V lost 3 bases and J lost 8, with 11 bases in between. CDR3 length: 12 amino acids. Germline V gene data show CDR1 as SGDLS and CDR2 as YYNGEE. CDR3 nucleotides: TGTGCCAGCAGCGCGATAGGCCCGGAAGCTTTCTTT. Its translation is CASSAIGPEAFF.

J is TRBJ2-7 and V is TRBV27; D unresolved. This CDR3 is 14 amino acids long. Germline assignment: CDR1 MNHEY and CDR2 SMNVEV (reference sequence). Deletions cut 0 bases from V and 2 bases from J, with 8 bases between. CDR3 residues: CASSLSVGTYEQYF. The CDR3 coding sequence is TGTGCCAGCAGTTTATCGGTAGGGACCTACGAGCAGTACTTC.

In the case of this clone: The germline gene is not matched at one end of the junction; a read error may be the cause. This chain joins TRBV29-1 and TRBJ2-7; D ambiguous. Per the germline V gene, CDR1 is SQVTM and CDR2 is ANQGSEA. The CDR3 contains 12 residues. This chain's CDR3 is CSVGLDVYEQHF. The CDR3 region has the DNA TGCAGCGTTGGTCTGGACGTGTACGAGCAGCACTTC.

The chain couples TRBV6-6 to TRBJ1-1, with a weak D call TRBD1 (5 bases). Germline CDR1 MNHNY, CDR2 SVGAGI (reference sequence). This CDR3 spans 14 amino acids. V was clipped by 7 bases and J by 4 bases, with 16 bases between them. The CDR3 sequence is CASNDIGVGTEAFF. The CDR3 DNA follows: TGTGCCAGCAACGATATAGGGGTGGGCACTGAAGCTTTCTTT.

This chain links TRBV28 with TRBJ2-7, with D possibly being TRBD1 (6 bases). Germline lookup yields CDR1 MDHEN and CDR2 SYDVKM. V dropped 4 bases and J dropped 0 bases, with 13 bases sitting between them. The CDR3 sequence is 15 residues long. The CDR3 nucleotides are TGTGCCAGCAGTTCCCCACAGGGACGCTCCTACGAGCAGTACTTC. As protein: CASSSPQGRSYEQYF.

This chain links TRBV13 with TRBJ2-1; perhaps TRBD2 as D (6 bases). The germline CDR1 and CDR2 sequences are PRHDT and FYEKMQ (reference sequence). This CDR3 has 19 residues. Trimming shortened V by 3 bases and J by 1 base, and 22 bases separated the two germline ends. CDR3 sequence (DNA): TGTGCCAGCAGCTTCTCCCGAGCCCCCCACGCGGGGTCCTACAATGAGCAGTTCTTC. This codes for CASSFSRAPHAGSYNEQFF.

The chain recombines TRBV27 with TRBJ2-1, with D possibly TRBD1 on 6 matching bases. Germline-derived CDR1 and CDR2 are MNHEY and SMNVEV (reference sequence). Trimming stripped 10 bases from V and 4 bases from J, with 11 bases between. The CDR3 is 12 amino acids. CDR3 DNA sequence: TGTGCCACCAAAAGGGGGTACAATGAGCAGTTCTTC. Translating it yields CATKRGYNEQFF.

This clone occurred a few times. The chain uses TRBV7-9 and TRBJ2-1; 8 bases fit TRBD2. The CDR3 is 16 amino acids. The V segment lost 5 bases and the J segment 0 bases; nucleotides outside the gene matches: 6. CDR1 and CDR2 from the germline V gene are SEHNR and FQNEAQ (reference sequence). CDR3 sequence reads: CASSRPSGSSYNEQFF. CDR3 coding DNA: TGTGCCAGCAGCCGCCCAAGCGGGAGCTCCTACAATGAGCAGTTCTTC.

The chain has TRBV11-2 and TRBJ2-7; perhaps TRBD1 as D (6 bases). The CDR3 contains 14 residues. CDR1 and CDR2 (germline): SGHAT, FQNNGV. Trimming left V 4 bases short and J 2 bases short, with 12 bases between. This CDR3 reads CASSSEGVTYEQYF. The CDR3 nucleotides are TGTGCCAGCAGCTCCGAGGGGGTGACCTACGAGCAGTACTTC.

This clone was picked up a small number of times. The V call is TRBV9, the J call TRBJ2-2; 10 nucleotides match TRBD2. Germline lookup yields CDR1 SGDLS and CDR2 YYNGEE. V dropped 3 bases and J dropped 7; count of bases not matched to a gene: 12. The CDR3 is made up of 17 amino acids. CDR3 amino acids: CASSAPRGAGGNGELFF. CDR3 bases: TGTGCCAGCAGCGCCCCGCGCGGAGCGGGAGGGAACGGGGAGCTGTTTTTT.

V gene TRBV5-1 combines with J gene TRBJ2-3, with 9 positions matching TRBD2. Trimming took 3 bases from V and 4 from J; bases not matched to a gene: 9. Germline V gene lookup returns CDR1 SGHRS and CDR2 YFSETQ. This CDR3 is 16 amino acids long. CDR3 sequence reads: CASSSGSGGAADTQYF. CDR3 in DNA: TGCGCCAGCAGCTCCGGTAGCGGGGGAGCCGCAGATACGCAGTATTTT.